These 2 T cell receptor beta chains came from one sample sequenced in a study of blood T cell repertoires in COVID-19. Profiled with immunoSEQ multiplex PCR; TCRdb holds only in-frame clones, not every one. Of some 120,000 clones in the sample, about 90% were seen once. The sequencing input was peripheral blood. These receptor sequences come from an older woman with acute or convalescent COVID-19.

This clone was observed a handful of times. V and J are TRBV5-4 and TRBJ1-2; no reliable D call. The CDR3 consists of 12 residues. With 4 bases removed from V and 4 bases from J, the gap between germline ends came to 8 bases. From germline, CDR1 is SGHNT and CDR2 YYREEE (reference sequence). The CDR3 region has the DNA TGTGCCAGCAGCGTAGATCTCTATGGCTACACCTTC. It encodes CASSVDLYGYTF.

This sequence joins TRBV7-9 and TRBJ1-3; a weak D match, TRBD1 (6 bases). This CDR3 is built from 14 residues. Trimming shortened V by 3 bases and J by 5 bases, and 11 bases separated the two germline ends. Germline CDR1 is SEHNR and CDR2 is FQNEAQ (reference sequence). CDR3 sequence: CASSLAGERNTIYF. The CDR3 coding sequence is TGTGCCAGCAGCTTGGCAGGGGAAAGAAACACCATATATTTT.